Each of the 8 T cell receptor beta chains below was sequenced from the same sample in a study of control samples from healthy donors and cancer patients (dated by TCRdb to between 2020 and 2021). Library construction relied on the immunoSEQ multiplex PCR assay. As stored in TCRdb, this immuneACCESS dataset retains in-frame rearrangements with V and J assigned. A fraction of the clones does not appear; measured against another copy, unresolved V genes explain less than half of the discrepancy, and the remainder lacks a known reason. Counted in this sample were 350,000 to 450,000 clones; 90% of them appeared once. In total, the top ten clones hold 5% to 7% of the sample. Specimen: PBMCs. The receptor source for this set is a man aged 35-49 years with head and neck cancer.

This sequence joins TRBV11-2 and TRBJ2-1, with TRBD2 matching over 9 bases. Germline assignment: CDR1 SGHAT and CDR2 FQNNGV. J gave up 5 bases and V 1 base, and 3 bases lay outside the gene matches. CDR3 length equals 15 residues. CDR3 DNA sequence: TGTGCCAGCAGCTTAGGCGGGAGGGCCGACAATGAGCAGTTCTTC. It translates to CASSLGGRADNEQFF.

The V and J genes are TRBV15 and TRBJ1-6; 8 nucleotides line up with TRBD1. This CDR3 is built from 16 residues. In germline, CDR1 is LNHNV, CDR2 YYDKDF (reference sequence). V gave up 1 base and J gave up 6 bases; unmatched junction bases: 5. The CDR3 sequence: CATSRVRDRGNSPLHF. The CDR3, as DNA: TGTGCCACCAGCAGAGTGAGAGACAGGGGTAATTCACCCCTCCACTTT. The full variable domain, with the rest looked up from reference TRBV15 and TRBJ1-6, is DAMVIQNPRYQVTQFGKPVTLSCSQTLNHNVMYWYQQKSSQAPKLLFHYYDKDFNNEADTPDNFQSRRPNTSFCFLDIRSPGLGDTAMYLCATSRVRDRGNSPLHFGNGTRLTVT.

The chain uses TRBV6-5 and TRBJ2-1; 8 bases are a match to TRBD1. The CDR3 is 14 amino acids. V dropped 5 bases and J dropped 4; count of bases not matched to a gene: 4. CDR1 is MNHEY and CDR2 is SVGAGI in the germline V gene. The CDR3 coding sequence is TGTGCCAGCAGTAAGACAGGGGCGTACAATGAGCAGTTCTTC. Amino acids: CASSKTGAYNEQFF.

The V call is TRBV7-9, the J call TRBJ1-1; D is unclear. The CDR3 covers 13 residues. V was cut by 4 bases and J by 1 base, with 7 bases left in between. Looked up from germline, CDR1 is SEHNR and CDR2 is FQNEAQ (reference sequence). CDR3 sequence (DNA): TGTGCCAGCAGCTATGACAAGAACACTGAAGCTTTCTTT. It encodes CASSYDKNTEAFF.

The chain uses TRBV19 and TRBJ1-5; 8 bases map to TRBD1. The germline V gene has CDR1 LNHDA and CDR2 SQIVND (reference sequence). The CDR3 runs to 15 residues. J lost 2 bases, V lost 5 bases, and 5 bases had no gene match. The CDR3 loop reads CASSPTGGGNQPQHF. The CDR3 nucleotides are TGTGCCAGTAGTCCCACAGGGGGAGGCAATCAGCCCCAGCATTTT.

The genes are TRBV5-4 and TRBJ1-4; weak D call: TRBD1 (5 bases). This CDR3 spans 14 amino acids. Trimming shortened V by 0 bases and J by 6 bases, and 9 bases separated the two germline ends. Germline CDR1 reads SGHNT; CDR2 reads YYREEE (reference sequence). The CDR3 loop reads CASSLGLGDEKLFF. The CDR3 DNA reads TGTGCCAGCAGCTTGGGGCTGGGGGATGAAAAACTGTTTTTT.

The chain is built from TRBV10-3 and TRBJ2-2; D gene uncertain. Per germline, CDR1 ENHRY and CDR2 SYGVKD. V gave up 6 bases and J gave up 4 bases, with 18 bases separating them. This CDR3 is built from 16 residues. In nucleotides, the CDR3 is TGTGCCATCAGCCTCGGGCCCGAGCTGGGCACCGGGGAGCTGTTTTTT. It codes for CAISLGPELGTGELFF.

The rearrangement uses TRBV3-1 (or the pseudogene TRBV3-2) and TRBJ2-2, with D perhaps matching TRBD2 (7 bases). Germline-derived CDR1 and CDR2 are LGHDT and YNNKEL (reference sequence). The length of the CDR3 is 14 residues. V was trimmed by 4 bases and J by 6 bases, leaving 12 bases between them. The CDR3 sequence: CASSPGGPPGELFF. The CDR3 bases are TGTGCCAGCAGCCCCGGGGGGCCACCCGGGGAGCTGTTTTTT.